This TCR beta chain emerged from a study of Graves' ophthalmopathy and Graves' hyperthyroidism. This clonotype was seen at least ten times. PBMCs were density-gradient isolated from roughly 10 ml fresh blood. The study amplified TCR beta CDR3 regions using RNA transcripts. In the first round, RT-PCR was carried out with HTBI primers, and a multiplex PCR formed the second round. From the multiplex PCR reads, TCRdb called clonotypes with MiXCR, one entry per CDR3 protein. This repertoire shows about 480,000 distinct CDR3 sequences, over 13% found once; its top ten account for more than 8.5%. Germline V CDR1 and CDR2: MDHEN, SYDVKM. The V segment lost 4 bases and the J segment 3 bases; nucleotides outside the gene matches: 3. The CDR3 is made up of 13 amino acids.

The TCR comes from a woman aged 25 to 39 with Graves' ophthalmopathy. The chain carries TRBV28 and TRBJ2-7, with 7 bases aligning to TRBD2. Source material: blood. DNA of the CDR3: TGTGCCAGCAGTTCCCCGGGAGGCTACGAGCAGTACTTC. Translated: CASSSPGGYEQYF.